The 2 T cell receptor beta chains presented below share a single source sample, sequenced in a study of cytomegalovirus exposure and HLA in healthy donors. A multiplex PCR was run with 60 Vbeta primers and 13 Jbeta primers. Produced via immunoSEQ multiplex PCR; TCRdb's table is partial and in-frame only. Of around 96,000 clones listed, 70% to 90% are singletons. Material for sequencing was PBMCs. The receptors derive from a man aged 18 to 35 in good health and CMV-seronegative.

This sequence joins TRBV6-5 and TRBJ1-5; D is possibly TRBD1 (5 bases). Germline V gene data show CDR1 as MNHEY and CDR2 as SVGAGI. V dropped 5 bases and J dropped 0 bases, with 11 bases sitting between them. This CDR3 has 15 amino acids. DNA of the CDR3: TGTGCCAGCAGTCCCGACAGTAATAGCAATCAGCCCCAGCATTTT. Its translation: CASSPDSNSNQPQHF.

The chain couples TRBV7-9 to TRBJ1-2; D unresolved. The CDR3 is 13 residues long. Between the trimmed V and J ends, which lost 6 bases and 1 base, there was a span of 9 bases. In germline, CDR1 is SEHNR, CDR2 FQNEAQ (reference sequence). Here the CDR3 DNA reads TGTGCCAGCAGTCAACCGAGTAACTATGGCTACACCTTC. Amino acids: CASSQPSNYGYTF.